The next 8 T cell receptor beta chains were all read from a single sample in a study of T cells in women clearing cervical HPV infection. Assay used: immunoSEQ multiplex PCR; TCRdb lists only in-frame clones, some missing. This listing includes some 20,000 clones. What was sequenced was blood buffy coat. These receptors were obtained from a woman aged 18 to 75 with a cervical HPV16 infection that either progressed to CIN3+ or cleared (not recorded which).

Concerning this clone: The read gets to within 3 residues of the CDR3 end, and the germline J gene fills in the rest. The chain recombines TRBV20-1 with TRBJ2-7, with 7 bases aligning to TRBD2. There are 15 residues in the CDR3. Looked up from germline, CDR1 is DFQATT and CDR2 is SNEGSKA (reference sequence). V gave up 0 bases and J gave up 6 bases; unmatched junction bases: 11. The covered CDR3 bases are TGCAGTGCTAGAGATAGAGGTTTGGGGGGGGTCGAG. Translated: CSARDRGLGGVE. The full CDR3 is CSARDRGLGGVEQYF.

Points on this clone: The CDR3 goes on 3 residues after the read ends, and that part is filled in from the germline J gene. The genes are TRBV19 and TRBJ1-1; D might be TRBD1 (5 bases). This CDR3 is built from 14 residues. CDR1 and CDR2 (germline): LNHDA, SQIVND (reference sequence). The V gene lost 6 bases and the J gene lost 4 bases, with 15 bases spanning the gap. This chain's CDR3 is CASSQGYVGTEAFF. The covered CDR3 bases are TGTGCCAGTAGCCAGGGTTATGTCGGCACTGAA.

Concerning this clone itself: Mismatch with germline at one junction end may stem from a read error. The CDR3 goes on 3 residues after the read ends, and that part is filled in from the germline J gene. The chain uses TRBV4-2 and TRBJ2-4; D is possibly TRBD2 (6 bases). Germline CDR1 reads LGHNA; CDR2 reads YNFKEQ. This CDR3 region has 17 residues. The CDR3 bases that were read are TGCGCCAGCAGCCAAGATTGGGCGGAGTGGGGGGTAAACATT. Translation gives CASSQDWAEWGVNI. The full-length CDR3 reads as CASSQDWAEWGVNIQYF.

In the case of this clone: The read is 3 residues too short to cover the CDR3 end, so that end is filled in from the germline J gene. The chain carries TRBV2 and TRBJ2-1, with TRBD1 matching over 7 bases. V trimming: 4 bases; J trimming: 2 bases; junction bases outside the gene matches: 5. The CDR3 loop spans 15 amino acids. Germline V lookup: CDR1 SNHLY, CDR2 FYNNEI. The CDR3 spells CASSGDRVPYNEQFF. The sequenced CDR3 bases are TGTGCCAGCAGTGGTGACAGGGTGCCCTACAATGAG. The variable domain in full, with the rest retrieved from reference TRBV2 and TRBJ2-1, is EPEVTQTPSHQVTQMGQEVILRCVPISNHLYFYWYRQILGQKVEFLVSFYNNEISEKSEIFDDQFSVERPDGSNFTLKIRSTKLEDSAMYFCASSGDRVPYNEQFFGPGTRLTVL.

In the case of this clone: The read halts 3 residues ahead of the CDR3 end, with the missing end drawn from the germline J gene. The chain uses TRBV30 and TRBJ2-1, with TRBD2 identical over 11 bases. Per the germline V gene, CDR1 is GTSNPN and CDR2 is SVGIG (reference sequence). V shed 4 bases and J 5 bases; nucleotides not matched to a gene: 7. This CDR3 is 15 amino acids long. The chain's CDR3 is CAWKLLAGAHNEQFF. Incomplete CDR3 DNA: TGTGCCTGGAAGCTACTAGCGGGAGCCCACAATGAG.

For this clone: The observed sequence ends 3 residues before the CDR3 terminus, with the missing tail filled in from the germline J gene. This chain connects TRBV12-3 or TRBV12-4 to TRBJ1-2, with D possibly TRBD1 on 6 matching bases. The CDR3 extends over 12 amino acids. Trimming pared 5 bases from V and 4 bases from J, leaving 8 bases between. The CDR3 region is CASSRTAYGYTF. The sequenced part of the CDR3 DNA is TGTGCCAGCAGTAGGACAGCCTATGGC.

Turning to this clone: Sequencing ends 3 residues short of the CDR3 end; the germline J gene provides the rest. V usage is TRBV19 and J usage is TRBJ2-2; D is unresolved. V was pared by 7 bases and J by 1 base, with 16 bases between. There are 16 residues in the CDR3. CDR1 and CDR2 (germline): LNHDA, SQIVND (reference sequence). CDR3 amino acids: CASKTFGLLNTGELFF. The CDR3 bases that were read are TGTGCCAGTAAAACTTTTGGGCTTTTGAACACCGGGGAG. Combining the CDR3 with reference TRBV19 and TRBJ2-2 gives the whole variable domain DGGITQSPKYLFRKEGQNVTLSCEQNLNHDAMYWYRQDPGQGLRLIYYSQIVNDFQKGDIAEGYSVSREKKESFPLTVTSAQKNPTAFYLCASKTFGLLNTGELFFGEGSRLTVL.

About this clone itself: The DNA ends 3 residues before the CDR3 does, and the rest of the CDR3 is filled in from the germline J gene. This chain uses TRBV5-1 with TRBJ1-5; D unresolved. The ends were cut back, 0 bases at V and 2 bases at J, with 9 bases in the middle. This CDR3 spans 15 amino acids. Germline CDR1 and CDR2: SGHRS and YFSETQ. The DNA read from the CDR3 is TGCGCCAGCAGCTTGGGGCCGATTGGCAATCAGCCC. Residues: CASSLGPIGNQP. The CDR3 in full is CASSLGPIGNQPQHF.